This T cell receptor (beta chain) came from a study of regulatory T cells in long-lasting Graves disease (dated by TCRdb to the early 2020s). Turning to the overall study: Persistent Graves' disease was defined as persistently positive TSH receptor autoantibodies together with antithyroid drug treatment for over 5 years. Persistent Graves' disease patients were compared with newly diagnosed Graves' disease patients by peripheral blood TCR sequencing and RNA sequencing. The study took place in China and was registered as a clinical trial. A total of about 35 samples underwent TCR sequencing, from about 13 patients with persistent Graves' disease and about 20 patients with newly diagnosed Graves' disease. In the clinical cohort, patients with persistent Graves' disease had used antithyroid drugs for an average of about 9.4 years. Findings and caveats that apply to the study as a whole: A larger number of public clonotypes was shared among persistent patients (approximately 2,600) than among newly diagnosed patients (approximately 1,000). Lower TCR Shannon entropy and fewer highly expanded clones were observed in persistent Graves' disease patients than in newly diagnosed patients, which suggested clonal expansion. TRBV28, TRBJ1-2 and TRBJ2-5 were preferentially used in persistent disease, while TRBV20-1 and TRBJ2-1 were favored in newly diagnosed disease. Only peripheral blood was studied, because thyroid tissue, the primary lesion, was inaccessible. As a limitation, the authors acknowledged that the small sample size may reduce accuracy. Sequencing and analysis were limited to the TCR beta chain.

Libraries came from multiplex PCR. Sequenced on an Illumina HiSeq 4000. CDR3 regions were amplified by Arm-PCR with iRepertoire HTBI primers to construct TCR beta libraries. PCR products were gel purified before sequencing. Per the source publication's procedure: A total of fewer than 80 TRBV and approximately 15 TRBJ segments were identified across samples and were used for gene usage analysis of CDR3 amino acid clonotypes. Filtered high-quality paired reads were merged into contigs using COPE and FqMerger. BLAST was used to align contigs to IMGT TRBV, TRBD and TRBJ reference genes, and CDR3 was defined according to IMGT. Any clonotype with a frequency above 0.1% was classified as a highly expanded clone. Repertoire diversity was measured by Shannon entropy, and V-J evenness by the Gini coefficient. A clonotype was considered public if more than one individual shared it. TCRdb redid the processing of the public reads, applying fastp at Q25 and MiXCR, and retained in-frame beta chains. Entries that share a CDR3 protein sequence are merged under the most common genes and DNA. TCRdb, rather than the study authors, made the V and J calls. This sample gives roughly 500,000 distinct CDR3 sequences in total; 20% to 25% of them show up just once. The ten largest clones add up to around 13% of the sample.

With regard to this clonotype: The antigen it recognizes is unknown. No clone much larger than this one lies a single base away; base qualities are absent.

Looking up the germline V gene yields CDR1 MDHEN and CDR2 SYDVKM. Relative to germline, V is 6 bases shorter and J is 3 bases shorter, with 9 bases between their ends. Measured from the cysteine to the phenylalanine, the CDR3 is 12 residues long. Just the 36-base CDR3 DNA is kept, in frame starting at base 1. The sample's time point label, in plain terms: persistent/refractory GD, antithyroid drugs over 5 years with positive TRAb. For both TCR sequencing and RNA sequencing, RNA was extracted from PBMCs in TRIzol. The diagnosis of Graves' disease followed American Thyroid Association guidelines. Patients were recruited from an endocrinology department in Xi'an, China. From each patient, about 8.9 milliliters of peripheral blood was collected into an EDTA anticoagulant tube. Ficoll Paque Plus density gradient separation was used to isolate PBMCs, and no further T cell sorting was done. An Agilent 2100 Bioanalyzer and agarose gel were used to check RNA quality, while a NanoDrop 2000 measured RNA concentration.

The source is a female donor with Graves disease. The chain couples TRBV28 to TRBJ2-7, with the D gene not clear enough to name. The sample consisted of peripheral blood mononuclear cells (PBMCs), taken when the disease was refractory, from a patient treated with antithyroid drugs. Read as DNA, the sequence is TGTGCCAGCAGCATATTGAACTACGAGCAGTACTTC. Translated, it reads CASSILNYEQYF.